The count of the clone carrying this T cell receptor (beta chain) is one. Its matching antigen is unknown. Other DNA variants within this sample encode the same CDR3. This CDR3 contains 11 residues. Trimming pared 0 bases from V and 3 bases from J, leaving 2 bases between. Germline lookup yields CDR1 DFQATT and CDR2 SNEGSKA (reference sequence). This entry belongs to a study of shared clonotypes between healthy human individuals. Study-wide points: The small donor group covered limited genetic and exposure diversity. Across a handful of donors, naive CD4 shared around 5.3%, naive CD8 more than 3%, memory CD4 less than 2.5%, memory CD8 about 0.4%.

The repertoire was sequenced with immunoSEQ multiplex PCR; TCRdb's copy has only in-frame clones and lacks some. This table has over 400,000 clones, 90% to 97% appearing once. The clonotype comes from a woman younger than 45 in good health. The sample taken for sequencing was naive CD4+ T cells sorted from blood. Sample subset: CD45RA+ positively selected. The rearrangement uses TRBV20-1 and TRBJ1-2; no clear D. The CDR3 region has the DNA TGCAGTGCTAGAGACGACTATGGCTACACCTTC. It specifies CSARDDYGYTF.